This TCR beta chain was sequenced during a study of T cells after yellow fever vaccination. Germline V gives CDR1 SSHAT, CDR2 FNYEAQ (reference sequence). J gave up 6 bases and V 4 bases, and 7 bases lay outside the gene matches. The CDR3 sequence is 15 residues long. This clonotype occurred many times. Its antigen is unidentified. Study-wide points: Most primary-vaccination clones recurred post-booster (under 98% CD4, 85% to 90% CD8).

TCRdb redid the calling of the 5' RACE reads with MiXCR, one entry per CDR3 protein. The sample lists about 340,000 distinct CDR3 sequences; under 15% were seen once. The material was CD4+ T cells sorted from PBMCs, obtained 15 days after the yellow fever booster vaccination. This TCR was recovered from a young man who received the YFV17D yellow fever vaccine. The rearrangement uses TRBV7-7 and TRBJ2-3, with TRBD2 identical over 10 bases. CDR3: CASSYLAGGFDTQYF. The CDR3 DNA reads as TGTGCCAGCAGCTATTTAGCGGGGGGATTCGATACGCAGTATTTT.